A single sample is the source of the 3 T cell receptor beta chains below, sequenced in a study of shared clonotypes between healthy human individuals. TCRdb keeps only in-frame clones here, not all; method: immunoSEQ multiplex PCR. This sample has millions of clones; approximately 95% occur once, and the top ten carry roughly 0.36%. The sequenced sample was naive CD4+ T cells from PBMCs. As for subset: CD45RA+ positively selected. These receptors were obtained from a man between 18 and 29 years old in good health. Some clones in this sample may be carry-over from other donors' samples.

V gene TRBV7-2 combines with J gene TRBJ2-1, with D hard to call. In germline, CDR1 is SGHTA, CDR2 FQGNSA. Trimming removed 4 bases at V and 9 bases at J, with 10 bases between. This CDR3 is built from 12 residues. CDR3 protein: CASSYPWSEQFF. CDR3 nucleotides: TGTGCCAGCAGCTACCCTTGGAGTGAGCAGTTCTTC.

In this sample, this clone turned up once. This same CDR3 is encoded by further DNA sequences in the sample. The CDR3 nucleotides are TGCGCCAGCAGCTCCGACAGGTTCGAGCAGTTCTTC. Protein sequence: CASSSDRFEQFF. The chain recombines TRBV5-1 with TRBJ2-1, with a tentative D call TRBD1 (6 bases). This CDR3 is 12 amino acids long. The germline V and J ends were trimmed by 3 bases and 10 bases, with 11 bases remaining between them. Germline V gives CDR1 SGHRS, CDR2 YFSETQ.

This rearrangement joins TRBV25-1 to TRBJ2-7; 8 bases are a match to TRBD2. Germline trimming cut 2 bases from V and 8 bases from J; bases unmatched to any gene: 11. The CDR3 loop spans 15 amino acids. Germline V CDR1 and CDR2: MGHDK, SYGVNS. The CDR3 bases are TGTGCCAGCAGTGAAGGTATCGTACTAGCGGAGAAGCAGTACTTC. It specifies CASSEGIVLAEKQYF.